The 22 T cell receptor beta chains reported below all come from one sample, sequenced in a study of shared clonotypes between healthy human individuals. Naive CD8 populations comprised CD45RO-negative cells positively selected for CCR7, excluding terminally differentiated effector memory CD45RA+ cells. TCRdb keeps only in-frame clones here, not all; method: immunoSEQ multiplex PCR. The table shows approximately 1.9 million clones, with around 93% occurring only once. Sequenced input: naive CD8+ T cells from PBMCs. These TCRs come from a man between 18 and 35 years old in good health. Some clones in this sample may be carry-over from other donors' samples.

This chain links TRBV4-2 with TRBJ2-3, with TRBD2 matching over 8 bases. Germline values: CDR1 LGHNA, CDR2 YNFKEQ. The CDR3 covers 17 residues. The junction had 12 bases not matched to a gene; V was cut back by 6 bases and J by 1 base. This chain's CDR3 is CASSPESGSLGTDTQYF. The CDR3 DNA is TGTGCCAGCAGTCCGGAGAGCGGGAGTTTAGGCACAGATACGCAGTATTTT.

The rearrangement links TRBV27 to TRBJ2-7, with 7 bases lining up with TRBD1. Germline V gives CDR1 MNHEY, CDR2 SMNVEV (reference sequence). Trimming cost V 3 bases and J 7 bases; bases outside gene matches: 9. The CDR3 has 14 residues. The CDR3 sequence: CASSFIGGLREQYF. The DNA of the CDR3 is TGTGCCAGCAGTTTTATAGGGGGCCTACGGGAGCAGTACTTC.

This clone has just one count. The chain uses TRBV6-5 and TRBJ1-3, with 7 bases that match TRBD1. In germline, CDR1 is MNHEY, CDR2 SVGAGI. This CDR3 comprises 14 residues. The trim removed 4 bases at V and 2 bases at J, leaving 2 bases unmatched. The CDR3, as DNA: TGTGCCAGCAGTTCAGGGGGGACTGGAAACACCATATATTTT. Translation gives CASSSGGTGNTIYF.

The chain carries TRBV4-3 and TRBJ1-5; D ambiguous. The CDR3 contains 15 residues. Deletions cut 0 bases from V and 5 bases from J, with 11 bases between. The V gene's germline CDR1 is LGHNA and CDR2 YSLEER. The CDR3 here is CASSQDRSFDQPQHF. CDR3 nucleotides: TGCGCCAGCAGCCAAGATCGGAGTTTTGATCAGCCCCAGCATTTT.

The chain combines TRBV6-1 with TRBJ2-4, with D tentatively TRBD1 or TRBD2 (5 bases each). Trimming took 2 bases from V and 1 from J, leaving 15 bases between them. The CDR3 has 17 residues. Germline CDR1 is MNHNS and CDR2 is SASEGT. CDR3 nucleotides: TGTGCCAGCAGTGAAATGGAATGGGGGACGGCCAAAAACATTCAGTACTTC. Amino acids: CASSEMEWGTAKNIQYF.

Details on this clone: Other nucleotide sequences in the sample specify the same CDR3. The gene calls are TRBV11-2 and TRBJ2-1; no clear D gene. CDR3 length: 12 amino acids. The V gene's germline CDR1 is SGHAT and CDR2 FQNNGV. Trimming cost V 3 bases and J 5 bases, with 5 bases left between them. The CDR3 nucleotides are TGTGCCAGCAGCTTTTTAAACAATGAGCAGTTCTTC. Translating it yields CASSFLNNEQFF.

CDR3 bases: TGTGCCAGCAGCGTAGAGGGGGGCGCTCCGCTTGTCCACGAGCAGTACTTC. Encoded protein: CASSVEGGAPLVHEQYF. The J gene is TRBJ2-7, the V gene TRBV9; the D gene could be TRBD1 or TRBD2 (6 bases each). Germline values: CDR1 SGDLS, CDR2 YYNGEE. V gave up 0 bases and J gave up 5 bases, with 21 bases separating them. CDR3 size: 17 residues.

This chain links TRBV5-1 with TRBJ2-5, with 9 bases identical to TRBD2. The DNA end favors TRBJ2-7, so the J call may be wrong. Germline CDR1 and CDR2: SGHRS and YFSETQ. CDR3 length: 15 residues. This CDR3 is CASSLASGDSYEQYF. The CDR3 DNA reads as TGCGCCAGCAGCTTGGCTAGCGGGGATTCCTACGAGCAGTACTTC.

The rearrangement joins TRBV15 to TRBJ2-3; a weak D match, TRBD1 (6 bases). The CDR3 covers 16 residues. V was cut by 1 base and J by 3 bases, with 14 bases left in between. Germline V gene data show CDR1 as LNHNV and CDR2 as YYDKDF (reference sequence). The CDR3 here is CATSRGVRQGTDTQYF. The DNA of the CDR3 is TGTGCCACCAGCAGAGGTGTGCGCCAGGGGACAGATACGCAGTATTTT.

This chain uses TRBV6-6 with TRBJ2-1; D unresolved. The CDR3 is 16 residues long. Trimming removed 0 bases from V and 2 bases from J, with 11 bases in between. CDR1 is MNHNY and CDR2 is SVGAGI in the germline V gene (reference sequence). In nucleotides, the CDR3 is TGTGCCAGCAGTTACTCGCGCCTAGGAGCCTACAATGAGCAGTTCTTC. It is translated as CASSYSRLGAYNEQFF.

V gene TRBV29-1 combines with J gene TRBJ1-4; D uncertain. The CDR3 runs 14 residues. Germline CDR1 SQVTM, CDR2 ANQGSEA. V dropped 2 bases and J dropped 8 bases, with 15 bases sitting between them. Here the CDR3 reads CSVETGGLGEKLFF. CDR3 in DNA: TGCAGCGTTGAAACGGGAGGGCTGGGCGAAAAACTGTTTTTT.

The gene calls are TRBV11-2 and TRBJ2-3; the D call may be TRBD1 or TRBD2 (6 bases each). Germline V lookup: CDR1 SGHAT, CDR2 FQNNGV. V lost 6 bases, J lost 6 bases, and 13 bases lay in between. The CDR3 runs 13 residues. The CDR3 reads CASSSRRGDTQYF. The CDR3 DNA sequence: TGTGCCAGCAGTTCCCGGAGGGGGGATACGCAGTATTTT.

With respect to this clone: This same CDR3 is encoded by further DNA sequences in the sample. This chain joins TRBV28 and TRBJ2-7; TRBD2 might be the D (6 bases). Germline V gene lookup returns CDR1 MDHEN and CDR2 SYDVKM. Trimming removed 3 bases from V and 0 bases from J, with 9 bases in between. There are 14 residues in the CDR3. The DNA for the CDR3 is TGTGCCAGCAGTTTTACGGGGGACTCCTACGAGCAGTACTTC. Amino acids: CASSFTGDSYEQYF.

The chain has TRBV27 and TRBJ1-2; tentative D call: TRBD1 (6 bases). The germline CDR1 and CDR2 sequences are MNHEY and SMNVEV (reference sequence). V shed 5 bases and J shed 3 bases, with 22 bases lying between them. This CDR3 has 17 residues. In DNA, the CDR3 is TGTGCCAGCAGTCCCCGGGCCCGGGGGCGGGTGGACTATGGCTACACCTTC. This gives the protein CASSPRARGRVDYGYTF.

This chain links TRBV4-2 with TRBJ2-7, with D perhaps TRBD1 (7 bases). V was pared by 2 bases and J by 3 bases, with 20 bases between. Looked up from germline, CDR1 is LGHNA and CDR2 is YNFKEQ. The CDR3 consists of 17 residues. The CDR3: CASSQPTRTGGNYEQYF. CDR3 nucleotides: TGTGCCAGCAGCCAACCTACTAGGACAGGCGGGAACTACGAGCAGTACTTC.

This rearrangement joins TRBV5-8 to TRBJ1-1; no firm D call. This CDR3 spans 11 amino acids. V lost 2 bases and J 6 bases, leaving 5 bases between the germline ends. Germline-derived CDR1 and CDR2 are SGHTS and YDEGEE. The CDR3 bases are TGTGCCAGCAGCTTAGGCTCTGAAGCTTTCTTT. This translates into CASSLGSEAFF.

Details on this clone: Compared with germline, one end of the junction differs, possibly owing to a read error. This chain connects TRBV4-3 to TRBJ1-2; maybe TRBD1 (5 bases). Germline V gene sequence: CDR1 LGHNA, CDR2 YSLEER. This CDR3 has 13 residues. CDR3 region: CASRPGGDYGYTF. For the CDR3, the DNA is TGCGCCAGCAGGCCGGGGGGGGACTACGGCTACACCTTC.

The chain carries TRBV7-8 and TRBJ2-3; the match to TRBD2 covers 9 bases. The CDR3 consists of 18 residues. The V segment lost 5 bases and the J segment 0 bases; nucleotides outside the gene matches: 12. The germline CDR1 and CDR2 sequences are SGHVS and FQNEAQ. CDR3 amino acids: CASSITSGRPYSTDTQYF. The CDR3 DNA is TGTGCCAGCAGCATAACTAGCGGGCGCCCGTATAGCACAGATACGCAGTATTTT.

The CDR3 nucleotides are TGTGCCAGCAGTTCCCGGGGGACCCAGTACTTC. Residues: CASSSRGTQYF. The V and J genes are TRBV27 and TRBJ2-5, with D possibly TRBD2 on 5 matching bases. The V gene's germline CDR1 is MNHEY and CDR2 SMNVEV (reference sequence). The CDR3 consists of 11 residues. Trimming stripped 4 bases from V and 7 bases from J, with 7 bases between.

The rearrangement uses TRBV25-1 and TRBJ1-1, with a weak D call TRBD1 (6 bases). Germline values: CDR1 MGHDK, CDR2 SYGVNS. Trimming stripped 1 base from V and 0 bases from J, with 12 bases between. The CDR3 loop spans 16 amino acids. CDR3 DNA sequence: TGTGCCAGCAGTGAATTAACTGAGGGGGTGAACACTGAAGCTTTCTTT. As protein: CASSELTEGVNTEAFF. Variable domain in full (rest from reference TRBV25-1 and TRBJ1-1): EADIYQTPRYLVIGTGKKITLECSQTMGHDKMYWYQQDPGMELHLIHYSYGVNSTEKGDLSSESTVSRIRTEHFPLTLESARPSHTSQYLCASSELTEGVNTEAFFGQGTRLTVV.

J is TRBJ1-5 and V is TRBV11-2, with D possibly TRBD1 on 5 matching bases. Germline V gene lookup returns CDR1 SGHAT and CDR2 FQNNGV. V was shortened by 4 bases and J by 4 bases, with 5 bases between the two germline ends. The CDR3 spans 12 residues. In DNA form, the CDR3 reads TGTGCCAGCAGCTCAGGGAATCAGCCCCAGCATTTT. It encodes CASSSGNQPQHF.

This sequence joins TRBV5-1 and TRBJ2-5; 10 positions agree with TRBD1. Germline V gene lookup returns CDR1 SGHRS and CDR2 YFSETQ. The CDR3 is made up of 16 amino acids. Losses at the gene ends were 4 bases for V and 0 bases for J; bases not matched to a gene: 6. CDR3 sequence reads: CASSPPGTGDQETQYF. The CDR3 DNA reads as TGCGCCAGCAGCCCCCCCGGGACAGGGGACCAAGAGACCCAGTACTTC. Full variable domain (missing parts from reference TRBV5-1 and TRBJ2-5): KAGVTQTPRYLIKTRGQQVTLSCSPISGHRSVSWYQQTPGQGLQFLFEYFSETQRNKGNFPGRFSGRQFSNSRSEMNVSTLELGDSALYLCASSPPGTGDQETQYFGPGTRLLVL.